This T cell receptor (beta chain) was obtained from a study of blood T cell repertoires in COVID-19. The wider study: Samples came from the United States, Italy and Spain, spanning acute and convalescent COVID-19. Sources were T cells, B-cell-depleted T cells, or PBMCs; the material itself was cDNA or gDNA.

CDR1 and CDR2 from the germline V gene are SGHAT and FQNNGV. The CDR3 sequence is 15 residues long. With V trimmed by 1 base and J by 9 bases, 5 bases remained unmatched. In the original workflow: Amplification of reference gene primers provided the estimated nucleated cell counts. The table came from immunoSEQ multiplex PCR; TCRdb's copy has only in-frame clones and leaves some out. The D gene and trimming were derived from the DNA, and the V and J assignments and clone size from that table. The sample holds about 170,000 clones, approximately 87% seen once. Sequencing was performed on peripheral blood. The rearrangement uses TRBV11-2 and TRBJ1-6, with 8 positions matching TRBD1. This TCR came from a man younger than 35 with active or convalescent COVID-19. The CDR3 reads CASSLGSGGRSPLHF. CDR3 coding DNA: TGTGCCAGCAGCTTAGGCTCAGGGGGCCGTTCACCCCTCCACTTT.